This T cell receptor (beta chain) was identified in a study of blood T cell repertoires in COVID-19. In the authors' workflow: Reference gene primers were amplified, and this amplification served to estimate nucleated cell counts. Sequenced by immunoSEQ multiplex PCR; TCRdb stores in-frame clones only, minus some. V, J and clone size derive from that table, while D and trimming were established from the DNA sequence. The sample has over 150,000 clones, approximately 77% seen once. Germline-derived CDR1 and CDR2 are WSHSY and SAAADI. The length of the CDR3 is 12 residues. V lost 4 bases and J 1 base, leaving 4 bases between the germline ends.

This clonotype was obtained from an elderly woman with active or convalescent COVID-19. This chain links TRBV10-2 with TRBJ2-5, with unresolved D. The sample consisted of peripheral blood. The CDR3 coding sequence is TGCGCCAGCAGTGCGAGCCAAGAGACCCAGTACTTC. This translates into CASSASQETQYF.